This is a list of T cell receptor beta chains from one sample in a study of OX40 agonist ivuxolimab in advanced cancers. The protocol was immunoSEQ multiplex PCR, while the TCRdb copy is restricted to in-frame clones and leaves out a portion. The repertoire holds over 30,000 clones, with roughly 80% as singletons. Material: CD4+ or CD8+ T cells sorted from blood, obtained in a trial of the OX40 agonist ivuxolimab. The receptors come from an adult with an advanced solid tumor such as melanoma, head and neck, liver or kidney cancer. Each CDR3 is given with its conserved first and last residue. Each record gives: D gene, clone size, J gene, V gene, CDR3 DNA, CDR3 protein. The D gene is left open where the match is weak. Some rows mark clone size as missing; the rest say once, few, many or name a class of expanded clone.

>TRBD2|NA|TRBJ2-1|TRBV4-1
TGCGCCAGCAGCCAGGAATCTAGCGGGCCTAATGAGCAGTTCTTC
CASSQESSGPNEQFF
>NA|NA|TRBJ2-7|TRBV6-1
TGTGCCAGCAGTCTCAGGACGGGCTACGAGCAGTACTTC
CASSLRTGYEQYF
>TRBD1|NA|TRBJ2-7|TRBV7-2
TGTGCCAGCAGCTCGGACAGGACCCTTGAGCAGTACTTC
CASSSDRTLEQYF
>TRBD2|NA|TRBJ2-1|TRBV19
TGTGCCAGTAGTTTGACTAGCGGGGATACTACCTACAATGAGCAGTTCTTC
CASSLTSGDTTYNEQFF
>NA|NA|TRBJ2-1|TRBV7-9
TGTGCCAGCAGCTTCATACGGGAGAAAGCCTACAATGAGCAGTTCTTC
CASSFIREKAYNEQFF
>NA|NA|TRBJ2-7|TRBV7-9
TGTGCCAGCACAGGGGCCTACGAGCAGTACTTC
CASTGAYEQYF
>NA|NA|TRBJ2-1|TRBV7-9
TGTGCCAGCAGTTCCGACGGAAGCTCCTACAATGAGCAGTTCTTC
CASSSDGSSYNEQFF
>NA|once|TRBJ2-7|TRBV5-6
TGTGCCAGCAGTTCCGTCGGTAGCTCCTACGAGCAGTACTTC
CASSSVGSSYEQYF
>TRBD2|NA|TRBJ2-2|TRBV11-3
TGTGCCAGCAGCCCAGGACTAGCCCCGGTTGGCGGGGAGCTGTTTTTT
CASSPGLAPVGGELFF
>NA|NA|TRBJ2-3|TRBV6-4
TGTGCCAGCAGTGCAGGGTGGGGCACAGATACGCAGTATTTT
CASSAGWGTDTQYF
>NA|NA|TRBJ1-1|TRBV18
TGTGCCAGCTCACCAAGGGGGGGGAACACTGAAGCTTTCTTT
CASSPRGGNTEAFF
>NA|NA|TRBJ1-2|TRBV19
TGTGCCAGTAGCCTCCGCGGACACTTGAACTATGGCTACACCTTC
CASSLRGHLNYGYTF
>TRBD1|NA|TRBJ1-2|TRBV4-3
TGCGCCAGCAGCCCAGAACAGGGGACCTCCTATGGCTACACCTTC
CASSPEQGTSYGYTF
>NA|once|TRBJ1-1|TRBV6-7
TGTGCCAGCAATAAAAAGGGAAGGGGTCTAGATCGGGAAGCTTTCTTT
CASNKKGRGLDREAFF
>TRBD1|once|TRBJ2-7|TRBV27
TGTGCCAGCAGAGCCGCCGGGACAGAAAACGAGCAGTACTTC
CASRAAGTENEQYF
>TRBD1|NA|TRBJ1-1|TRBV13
TGTGCCAGCAGCCACCATACAGGGGAGAACACTGAAGCTTTCTTT
CASSHHTGENTEAFF
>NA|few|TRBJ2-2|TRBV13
TGTGCCAGCAGCCCGACCCCAGACGCCGGGACCCGCGGTGCCGGGGAGCTGTTTTTT
CASSPTPDAGTRGAGELFF
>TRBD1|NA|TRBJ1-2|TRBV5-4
TGTGCCAGCAGCCCGACAGGGGATAACTATGGCTACACCTTC
CASSPTGDNYGYTF
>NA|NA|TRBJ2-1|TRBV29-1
TGCAGCGTTGTGGGGCCGGAGAGCTCCTACAATGAGCAGTTCTTC
CSVVGPESSYNEQFF
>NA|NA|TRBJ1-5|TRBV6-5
TGTGCCAGCAGTTACGCGTACAGGGCCGGGCAGCCCCAGCATTTT
CASSYAYRAGQPQHF
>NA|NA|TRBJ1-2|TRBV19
TGTGCCAGTACCCATGGGGGGGAGGGGAAAGACTATGGCTACACCTTC
CASTHGGEGKDYGYTF
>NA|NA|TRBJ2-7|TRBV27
TGTGCCAGCAGCCGAGGTGGCTACGAGCAGTACTTC
CASSRGGYEQYF
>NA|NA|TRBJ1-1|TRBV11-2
TGTGCCAGCAGCTTAGATATCGCGGGGGTGAACACTGAAGCTTTCTTT
CASSLDIAGVNTEAFF
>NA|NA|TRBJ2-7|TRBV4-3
TGCGCCAGCAGCCCCGACGCTGGGGGGTCCCACCCCTCCTACGAGCAGTACTTC
CASSPDAGGSHPSYEQYF
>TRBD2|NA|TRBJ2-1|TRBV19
TGTGCCAGTAACCCTTCACTAGCGGGTTACAATGAGCAGTTCTTC
CASNPSLAGYNEQFF
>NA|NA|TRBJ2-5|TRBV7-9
TGTGCCAGCAGCTTAGGGGTACAAGAGACCCAGTACTTC
CASSLGVQETQYF
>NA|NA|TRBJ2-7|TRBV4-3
TGCGCCAGCAGCCAAGTTACAGGGTCGGACGAGCAGTACTTC
CASSQVTGSDEQYF
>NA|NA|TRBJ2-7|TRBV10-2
TGCGCCAGCAGTGAGGTGGGAGCGGGCTACGAGCAGTACTTC
CASSEVGAGYEQYF
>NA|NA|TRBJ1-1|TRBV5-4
TGTGCCAGCGAATCTTATTCTGAAGCTTTCTTT
CASESYSEAFF
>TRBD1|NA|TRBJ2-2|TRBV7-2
TGTGCCAGCAGCCGATACAGGACAGGGCCGAACACCGGGGAGCTGTTTTTT
CASSRYRTGPNTGELFF
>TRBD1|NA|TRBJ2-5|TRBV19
TGTGCCAGTAGTATAATGACAGGGGGAAGCCAAGAGACCCAGTACTTC
CASSIMTGGSQETQYF
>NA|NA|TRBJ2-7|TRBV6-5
TGTGCCAGCAGTTCCGGGGGCTACGAGCAGTACTTC
CASSSGGYEQYF
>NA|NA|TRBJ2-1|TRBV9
TGTGCCAGCAGCGTTCTTAGCGATGAGCAGTTCTTC
CASSVLSDEQFF
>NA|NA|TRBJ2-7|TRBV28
TGTGCCAGCAGTTTATATGGGGGGCGATCCTACGAGCAGTACTTC
CASSLYGGRSYEQYF
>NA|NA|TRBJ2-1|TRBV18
TGTGCCAGCTCACCTACTTTGGGCAGGGGGGGATCCAATGAGCAGTTCTTC
CASSPTLGRGGSNEQFF
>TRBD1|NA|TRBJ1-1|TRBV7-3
TGTGCCAGCAGCTCTACGGGACAGTCGAACACTGAAGCTTTCTTT
CASSSTGQSNTEAFF
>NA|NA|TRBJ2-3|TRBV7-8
TGTGCCAGCAGCTTAGAGCCAGGGAGTTTGGCAGATACGCAGTATTTT
CASSLEPGSLADTQYF
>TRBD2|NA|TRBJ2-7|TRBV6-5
TGTGCCACCCGGCTAGCGGGAGTTCTCTCCTACGAGCAGTACTTC
CATRLAGVLSYEQYF
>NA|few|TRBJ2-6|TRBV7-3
TGTGCCAGCAGCTTAATGGCGATGGGCTCTGGGGCCAACGTCCTGACTTTC
CASSLMAMGSGANVLTF
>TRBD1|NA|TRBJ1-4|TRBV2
TGTGCCAGCAATACAGGGGCCTTTAATGAAAAACTGTTTTTT
CASNTGAFNEKLFF
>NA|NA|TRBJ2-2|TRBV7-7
TGTGCTAGCAGCCCCGACATGGCTGCCGGGGAGCTGTTTTTT
CASSPDMAAGELFF